Shown below are 5 T cell receptor beta chains from a single sample sequenced in a study of blood T cells in healthy people across ages. A second PCR, run for about 7 to 11 cycles, used a sample-barcoded 5' primer plus a J-beta primer mix. TCRdb independently ran MiXCR on the 5' RACE reads; one entry per CDR3 protein. The data contain approximately 350,000 distinct CDR3 sequences, approximately 47% of them singletons. Sequences were obtained from blood. The receptors shown here come from a man between 60 and 75 years old in good health.

V usage is TRBV21-1 and J usage is TRBJ1-5. TRBV21-1 is termed a pseudogene. The CDR3 spans 15 residues. Written as DNA, the CDR3 is TGTGTCAGCAGCGAAGGTGATTCCAGCAAGCAGCCCCAGCATTTT. Translation gives CVSSEGDSSKQPQHF.

The chain links TRBV5-1 to TRBJ1-2; no clear D gene. V shed 2 bases and J shed 2 bases, with 7 bases lying between them. This CDR3 contains 13 residues. Germline V gene data show CDR1 as SGHRS and CDR2 as YFSETQ. The CDR3 reads CASSFASNYGYTF. DNA for the CDR3: TGCGCCAGCAGCTTCGCCTCGAACTATGGCTACACCTTC. The full variable domain, in which reference TRBV5-1 and TRBJ1-2 provide the parts outside the CDR3, is KAGVTQTPRYLIKTRGQQVTLSCSPISGHRSVSWYQQTPGQGLQFLFEYFSETQRNKGNFPGRFSGRQFSNSRSEMNVSTLELGDSALYLCASSFASNYGYTFGSGTRLTVV.

This sequence joins TRBV27 and TRBJ2-3, with D maybe TRBD1 (6 bases). The germline V gene encodes CDR1 MNHEY and CDR2 SMNVEV (reference sequence). The CDR3 has 15 residues. Trimming removed 5 bases at V and 7 bases at J, with 19 bases between. The CDR3 DNA reads TGTGCCAGCAGTCCCCGGACAGCAAACTCACATACGCAGTATTTT. This codes for CASSPRTANSHTQYF.

There are a few counts of this clonotype. J is TRBJ1-1 and V is TRBV3-1, with 7 positions matching TRBD1. V dropped 1 base and J dropped 7; count of bases not matched to a gene: 9. The CDR3 runs 15 residues. Germline V lookup: CDR1 LGHDT, CDR2 YNNKEL (reference sequence). CDR3 bases: TGTGCCAGCAGCCAAGCCCCCGGGACAGTCATTGAAGCTTTCTTT. This translates into CASSQAPGTVIEAFF.

This clonotype came up a few times. The V gene is TRBV27, the J gene TRBJ2-5, with D perhaps matching TRBD1 (5 bases). CDR3 length equals 13 residues. The V gene lost 6 bases and the J gene lost 6 bases, with 14 bases spanning the gap. Germline CDR1 MNHEY, CDR2 SMNVEV (reference sequence). CDR3: CASSLGMGQTQYF. The CDR3 DNA sequence: TGTGCCAGCAGCCTAGGGATGGGGCAGACCCAGTACTTC.